This TCR beta chain was retrieved from a study of blood T cell repertoires in COVID-19 (dated by TCRdb to 2020 to 2022). Background for the entire study: Samples from collaborators originated in the United States, Italy and Spain and spanned both the acute and convalescent phases of COVID-19. The material from the prospective study consisted of cDNA or gDNA derived from T cells, B-cell-depleted T cells, or PBMCs. Deeply sampled blood TCRbeta repertoires from subjects exposed to, actively infected with, or recovered from COVID-19 were included in the dataset. A freely available public database, intended as a resource for researchers studying the immune response to SARS-CoV-2, is where the repertoires were released. Samples were obtained from the ongoing ImmuneRACE study (first 160 participants) and from 950 to 1,500 subjects provided by 6 global collaborators. Sample metadata almost always included a de-identified subject ID, COVID-19 status, age in years and sex. Where available, HLA class I and class II types were obtained from metadata supplied by the sample provider rather than from assay-based typing.

With respect to this clone: Its antigen is unknown. No much larger clone is present one base from it, and per-base qualities are unavailable.

One collaborating source in Seattle enrolled patients during active infection and followed them longitudinally through the course of disease. The collaborating institutions used their own protocols to collect whole blood in K2EDTA tubes. Collaborator samples were shipped for TCRbeta analysis as frozen whole blood, isolated PBMCs, or DNA extracted from either sample type. Broad study findings and their caveats: The amount of clinical and demographic metadata varied by source and participant and was provided uncurated.

TCRbeta CDR3 regions were amplified from genomic DNA by means of the immunoSEQ Assay, a bias-controlled multiplex PCR. In the source study's methods: The number of nucleated cells in each sample was estimated by amplification of reference gene primers within the assay. To quantify the absolute abundance of each unique TCRbeta CDR3 rearrangement, sequence reads were collapsed and filtered. For each sample, productive Simpson clonality was calculated by taking the square root of Simpson's diversity index across productive rearrangements. TCRdb obtained this table from immuneACCESS and retained in-frame rearrangements with V and J assigned. These tables miss some clones; where compared with another copy, unresolved V genes account for less than half of the shortfall, and the remainder is unexplained. V, J and clone size derive from that table, while D and trimming were established from the DNA sequence. A total of about 64,000 clones appear in this sample, roughly 88% of them only once. Roughly 43% of the sample goes to the ten largest clones.

Sample: peripheral blood. The clonotype comes from a woman aged 60-75 years with COVID-19, enrolled during active disease.

The CDR3 has the sequence CASSLVGLAGQETQYF. In nucleotide form, the sequence is TGTGCCAGCAGCTTGGTCGGACTAGCGGGCCAAGAGACCCAGTACTTC. The chain is made from TRBV7-6 and TRBJ2-5; 11 central bases correspond to TRBD2. Clipping removes 3 bases from V and 1 base from J, with 4 as the unmatched junction base count. CDR1 SGHVS and CDR2 FNYEAQ were looked up in the germline V gene. From cysteine to phenylalanine, the CDR3 is 16 amino acids long. The retained sequence is limited to the CDR3, 48 bases, with the frame set at the first base.